The present T cell receptor beta chain was sequenced within a study of T cell responses to AZD1222 COVID-19 vaccine. Across the whole study: Pooling covered second doses at about 4 or about 12 weeks.

Profiled with immunoSEQ multiplex PCR; TCRdb holds only in-frame clones, not every one. The table records some 140,000 clones, less than 95% of them present only once. As concerns this clone: Its antigen is not known.

Findings and limits, study-wide: Seropositive status at baseline applied to only six AZD1222 recipients.

The receptor's source is an adult in good health. The source material was peripheral blood, sampled on day 0 of AZD1222 vaccination.

CDR3 nucleotides: TGTGCCAGCAGTTTAGGTGAATATACGCAGTATTTT. As protein: CASSLGEYTQYF. This chain joins TRBV28 and TRBJ2-3; D not resolved. Germline-derived CDR1 and CDR2 are MDHEN and SYDVKM. The CDR3 consists of 12 residues. Trimming shortened V by 2 bases and J by 7 bases, and 7 bases separated the two germline ends.